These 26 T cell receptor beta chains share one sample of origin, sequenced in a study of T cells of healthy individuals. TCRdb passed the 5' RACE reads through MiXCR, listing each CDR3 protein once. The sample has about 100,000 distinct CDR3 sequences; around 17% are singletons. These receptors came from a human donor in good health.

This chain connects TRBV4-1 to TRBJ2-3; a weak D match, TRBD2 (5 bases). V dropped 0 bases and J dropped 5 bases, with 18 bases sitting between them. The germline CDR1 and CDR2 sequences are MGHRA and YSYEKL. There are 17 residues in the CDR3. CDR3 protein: CASSQDRAGIPRDTQYF. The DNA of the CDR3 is TGCGCCAGCAGCCAAGATCGGGCGGGCATACCCCGAGATACGCAGTATTTT.

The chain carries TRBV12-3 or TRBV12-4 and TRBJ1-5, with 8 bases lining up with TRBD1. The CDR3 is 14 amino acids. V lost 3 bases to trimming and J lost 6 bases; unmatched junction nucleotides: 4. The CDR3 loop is CASSFQGARQPQHF. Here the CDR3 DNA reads TGTGCCAGCAGTTTCCAGGGGGCGCGTCAGCCCCAGCATTTT.

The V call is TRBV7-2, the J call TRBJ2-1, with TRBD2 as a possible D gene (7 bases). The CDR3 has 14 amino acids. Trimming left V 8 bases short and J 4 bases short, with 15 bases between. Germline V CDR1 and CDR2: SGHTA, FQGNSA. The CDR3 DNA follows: TGTGCCAGCCGCCCCGGGGGGCCGTACAATGAGCAGTTCTTC. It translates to CASRPGGPYNEQFF.

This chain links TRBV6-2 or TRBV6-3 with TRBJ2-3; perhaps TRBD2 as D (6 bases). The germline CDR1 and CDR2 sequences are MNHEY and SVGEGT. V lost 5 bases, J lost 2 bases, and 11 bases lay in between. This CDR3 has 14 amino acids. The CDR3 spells CASSPSDVTDTQYF. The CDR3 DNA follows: TGTGCCAGCAGTCCTAGCGACGTCACAGATACGCAGTATTTT.

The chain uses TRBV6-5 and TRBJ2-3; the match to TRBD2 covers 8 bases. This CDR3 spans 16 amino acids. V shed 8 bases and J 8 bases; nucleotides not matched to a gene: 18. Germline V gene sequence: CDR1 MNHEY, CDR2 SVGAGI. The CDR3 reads CASGTGSGSRRVTQYF. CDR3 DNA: TGTGCCAGCGGGACTGGAAGCGGGAGTCGAAGAGTTACGCAGTATTTT.

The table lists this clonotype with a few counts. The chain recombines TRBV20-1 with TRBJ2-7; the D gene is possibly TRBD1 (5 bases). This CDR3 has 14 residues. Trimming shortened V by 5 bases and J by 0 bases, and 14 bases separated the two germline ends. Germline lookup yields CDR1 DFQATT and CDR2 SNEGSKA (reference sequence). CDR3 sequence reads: CSALEQGSSYEQYF. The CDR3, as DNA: TGCAGTGCTCTAGAGCAGGGAAGCTCCTACGAGCAGTACTTC.

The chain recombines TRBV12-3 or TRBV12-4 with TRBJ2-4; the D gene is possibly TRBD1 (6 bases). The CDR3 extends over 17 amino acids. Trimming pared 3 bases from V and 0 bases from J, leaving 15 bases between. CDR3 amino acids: CASSFPPDSLAKNIQYF. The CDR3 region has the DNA TGTGCCAGCAGTTTCCCCCCGGACAGCCTAGCCAAAAACATTCAGTACTTC.

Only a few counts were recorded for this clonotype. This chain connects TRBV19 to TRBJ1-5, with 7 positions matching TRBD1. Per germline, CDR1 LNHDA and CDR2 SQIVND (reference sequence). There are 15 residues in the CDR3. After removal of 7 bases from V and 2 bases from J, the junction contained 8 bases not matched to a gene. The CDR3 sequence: CASNYRGNGNQPQHF. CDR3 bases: TGTGCCAGTAACTACAGGGGTAATGGCAATCAGCCCCAGCATTTT.

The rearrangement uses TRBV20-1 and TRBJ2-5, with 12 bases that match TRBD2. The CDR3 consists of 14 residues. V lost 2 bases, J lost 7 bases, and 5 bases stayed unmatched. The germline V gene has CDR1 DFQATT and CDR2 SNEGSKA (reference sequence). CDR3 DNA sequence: TGCAGTGCTAGATATCCTAGCGGGGGGGGGACCCAGTACTTC. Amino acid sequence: CSARYPSGGGTQYF.

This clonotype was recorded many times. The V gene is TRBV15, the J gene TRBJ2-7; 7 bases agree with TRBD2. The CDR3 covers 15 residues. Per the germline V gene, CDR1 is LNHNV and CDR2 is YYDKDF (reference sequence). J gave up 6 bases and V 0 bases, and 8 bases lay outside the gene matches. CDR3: CATSRDRTSSLEQYF. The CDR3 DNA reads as TGTGCCACCAGCAGAGATAGGACTAGTTCCCTCGAGCAGTACTTC.

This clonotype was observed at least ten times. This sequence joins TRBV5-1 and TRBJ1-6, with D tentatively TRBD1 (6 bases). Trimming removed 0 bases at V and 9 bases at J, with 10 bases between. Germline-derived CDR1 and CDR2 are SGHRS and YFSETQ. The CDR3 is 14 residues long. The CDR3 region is CASSLEGVISPLHF. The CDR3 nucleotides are TGCGCCAGCAGCTTGGAGGGGGTGATTTCACCCCTCCACTTT.

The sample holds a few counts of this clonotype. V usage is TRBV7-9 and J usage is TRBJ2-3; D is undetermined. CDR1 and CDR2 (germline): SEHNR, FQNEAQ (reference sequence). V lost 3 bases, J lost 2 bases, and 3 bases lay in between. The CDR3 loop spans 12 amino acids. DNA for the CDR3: TGTGCCAGCAGCTTTGACACAGATACGCAGTATTTT. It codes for CASSFDTDTQYF.

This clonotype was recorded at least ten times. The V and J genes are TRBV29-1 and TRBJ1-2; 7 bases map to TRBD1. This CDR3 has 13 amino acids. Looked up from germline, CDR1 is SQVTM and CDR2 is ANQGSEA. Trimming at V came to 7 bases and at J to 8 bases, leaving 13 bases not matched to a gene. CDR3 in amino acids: CSGDPQGSGGYTF. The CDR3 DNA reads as TGCAGCGGTGACCCACAGGGGTCCGGAGGCTACACCTTC. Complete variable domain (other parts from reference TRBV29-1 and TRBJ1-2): SAVISQKPSRDICQRGTSLTIQCQVDSQVTMMFWYRQQPGQSLTLIATANQGSEATYESGFVIDKFPISRPNLTFSTLTVSNMSPEDSSIYLCSGDPQGSGGYTFGSGTRLTVV.

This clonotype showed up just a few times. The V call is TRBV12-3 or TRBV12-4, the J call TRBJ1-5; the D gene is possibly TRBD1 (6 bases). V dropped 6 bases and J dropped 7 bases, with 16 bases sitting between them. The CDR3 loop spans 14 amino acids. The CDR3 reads CASSGTGFGQPQHF. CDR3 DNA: TGTGCCAGCAGCGGAACAGGGTTCGGGCAGCCCCAGCATTTT.

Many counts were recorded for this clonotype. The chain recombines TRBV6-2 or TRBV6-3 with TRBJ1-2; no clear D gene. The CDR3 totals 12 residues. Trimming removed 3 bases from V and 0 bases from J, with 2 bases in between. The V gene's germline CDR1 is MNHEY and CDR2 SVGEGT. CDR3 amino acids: CASSYTNYGYTF. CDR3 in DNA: TGTGCCAGCAGTTATACTAACTATGGCTACACCTTC.

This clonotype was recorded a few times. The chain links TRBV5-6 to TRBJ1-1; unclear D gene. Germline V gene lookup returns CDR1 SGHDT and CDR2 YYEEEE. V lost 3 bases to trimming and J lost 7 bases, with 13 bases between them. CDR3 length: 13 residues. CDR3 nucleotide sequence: TGTGCCAGCAGCTATCTCCCACGAGATGAAGCTTTCTTT. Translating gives CASSYLPRDEAFF.

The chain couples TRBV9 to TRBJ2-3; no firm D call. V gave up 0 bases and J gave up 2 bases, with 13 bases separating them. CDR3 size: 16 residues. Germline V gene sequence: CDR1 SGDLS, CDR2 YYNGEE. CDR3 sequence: CASSVDPLPPTDTQYF. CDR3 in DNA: TGTGCCAGCAGCGTAGACCCGCTACCCCCCACAGATACGCAGTATTTT. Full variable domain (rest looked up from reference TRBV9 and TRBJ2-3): DSGVTQTPKHLITATGQRVTLRCSPRSGDLSVYWYQQSLDQGLQFLIQYYNGEERAKGNILERFSAQQFPDLHSELNLSSLELGDSALYFCASSVDPLPPTDTQYFGPGTRLTVL.

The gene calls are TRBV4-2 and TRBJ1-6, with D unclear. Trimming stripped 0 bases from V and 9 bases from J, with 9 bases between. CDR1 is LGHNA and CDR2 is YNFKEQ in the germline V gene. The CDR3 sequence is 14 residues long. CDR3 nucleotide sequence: TGTGCCAGCAGCCAAGAGAGTGAGGTTTCACCCCTCCACTTT. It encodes CASSQESEVSPLHF.

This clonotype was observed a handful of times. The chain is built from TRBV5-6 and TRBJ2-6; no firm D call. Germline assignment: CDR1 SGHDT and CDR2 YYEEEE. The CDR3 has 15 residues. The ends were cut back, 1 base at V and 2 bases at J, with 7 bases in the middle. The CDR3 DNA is TGTGCCAGCAGCTTGATGGGCCCTGGGGCCAACGTCCTGACTTTC. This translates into CASSLMGPGANVLTF.

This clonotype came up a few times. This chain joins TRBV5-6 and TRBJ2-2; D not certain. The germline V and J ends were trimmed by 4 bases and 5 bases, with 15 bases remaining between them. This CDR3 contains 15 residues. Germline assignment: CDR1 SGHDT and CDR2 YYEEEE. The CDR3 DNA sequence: TGTGCCAGCAGCCCCAACCACCGACGTACCGGGGAGCTGTTTTTT. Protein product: CASSPNHRRTGELFF.

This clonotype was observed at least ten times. CDR3 sequence (DNA): TGTGCCAGCAGTTTGGGCATCCAGGGCGGGGCCAACGTCCTGACTTTC. This encodes CASSLGIQGGANVLTF. This chain joins TRBV12-3 or TRBV12-4 and TRBJ2-6; D might be TRBD1 (5 bases). V lost 3 bases, J lost 4 bases, and 13 bases lay in between. The CDR3 consists of 16 residues.

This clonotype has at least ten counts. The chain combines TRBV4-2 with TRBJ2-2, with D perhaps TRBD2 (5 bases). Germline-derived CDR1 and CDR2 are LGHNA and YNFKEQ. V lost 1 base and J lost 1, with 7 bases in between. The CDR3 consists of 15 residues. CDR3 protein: CASSQGAGNTGELFF. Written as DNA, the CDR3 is TGTGCCAGCAGCCAAGGGGCGGGGAACACCGGGGAGCTGTTTTTT.

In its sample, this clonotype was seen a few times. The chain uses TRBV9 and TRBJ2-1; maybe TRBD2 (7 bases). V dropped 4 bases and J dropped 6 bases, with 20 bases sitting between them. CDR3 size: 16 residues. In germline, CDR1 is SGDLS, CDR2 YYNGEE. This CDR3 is CASSQWFGEGGNEQFF. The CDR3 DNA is TGTGCCAGCAGCCAATGGTTCGGGGAGGGGGGCAATGAGCAGTTCTTC.

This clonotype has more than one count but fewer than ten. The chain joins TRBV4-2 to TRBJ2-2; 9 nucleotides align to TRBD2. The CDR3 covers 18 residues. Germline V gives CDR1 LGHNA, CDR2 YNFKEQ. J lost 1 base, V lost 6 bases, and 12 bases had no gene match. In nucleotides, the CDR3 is TGTGCCAGCAGTTATGCTAGCGGGGCCCCTCAGAACACCGGGGAGCTGTTTTTT. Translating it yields CASSYASGAPQNTGELFF.

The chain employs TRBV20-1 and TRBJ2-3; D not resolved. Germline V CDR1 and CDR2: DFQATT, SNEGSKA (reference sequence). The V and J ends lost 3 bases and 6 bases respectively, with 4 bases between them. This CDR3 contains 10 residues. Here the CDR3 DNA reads TGCAGTGCTAGTCTCGATACGCAGTATTTT. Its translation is CSASLDTQYF.

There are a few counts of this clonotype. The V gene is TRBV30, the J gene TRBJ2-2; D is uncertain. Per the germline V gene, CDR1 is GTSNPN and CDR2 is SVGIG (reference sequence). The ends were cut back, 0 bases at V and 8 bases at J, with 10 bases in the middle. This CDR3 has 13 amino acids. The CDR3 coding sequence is TGTGCCTGGAGTGTATCCCTTCCAGGGGAGCTGTTTTTT. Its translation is CAWSVSLPGELFF.